The rows below give T cell receptor beta chains drawn from one sample of a study of naive and memory T cell subsets. TCRdb redid the calling of the UMI-ligation and nested PCR reads with MiXCR, one entry per CDR3 protein. The sample lists about 85,000 distinct CDR3 sequences, roughly 13% occurring once. Sequencing was performed on central memory CD4+ T cells from blood. The receptor source for this set is a human donor in good health. Both conserved end residues are part of each CDR3. D genes are given only for firm matches. A row's size may be missing; if present it is once, few, many or a size class.

DNA: TGTGCCAGCAGCTTAGGGGGGCCTAGGAACACTGAAGCTTTCTTT
CDR3: CASSLGGPRNTEAFF
size: NA
J: TRBJ1-1
V: TRBV7-6
D: NA

DNA: TGTGCCAGCAGCCCCGACGGGGGATTCAATTCACCCCTCCACTTT
CDR3: CASSPDGGFNSPLHF
size: NA
J: TRBJ1-6
V: TRBV7-3
D: NA

DNA: TGTGCCAGCAGTTCGGCCGGGGTTGGGGCGATGAACACTGAAGCTTTCTTT
CDR3: CASSSAGVGAMNTEAFF
size: few
J: TRBJ1-1
V: TRBV28
D: NA

DNA: TGTGCCAGCAGCTTGGGACAGGCGAGCTATGGCTGCACCTTC
CDR3: CASSLGQASYGCTF
size: NA
J: TRBJ1-2
V: TRBV5-4
D: NA

DNA: TGCAGTGCTAGAAGCCGGGACTGGCCCTACGAGCAGTACTTC
CDR3: CSARSRDWPYEQYF
size: few
J: TRBJ2-7
V: TRBV20-1
D: NA

DNA: TGTGCCAGCAGCTTCAAGGAGACCCAGTACTTC
CDR3: CASSFKETQYF
size: many
J: TRBJ2-5
V: TRBV7-8
D: NA

DNA: TGTGCCAGCAGCCCCGCCGGGACACCTCTCTACGAGCAGTACTTC
CDR3: CASSPAGTPLYEQYF
size: NA
J: TRBJ2-7
V: TRBV5-4
D: NA

DNA: TGTGCCAGCAGGAACAGGGGGGAGGTCACTGAAGCTTTCTTT
CDR3: CASRNRGEVTEAFF
size: NA
J: TRBJ1-1
V: TRBV28
D: TRBD1

DNA: TGTGCCAGCAGAGGGGACGTGGCCCAGTACTTC
CDR3: CASRGDVAQYF
size: NA
J: TRBJ2-5
V: TRBV7-6
D: NA

DNA: TGTGCCAGCAGCAACTTTGGAAGACCAAGTAGCACAGATACGCAGTATTTT
CDR3: CASSNFGRPSSTDTQYF
size: many
J: TRBJ2-3
V: TRBV12-3/TRBV12-4
D: NA

DNA: TGCAGTGCAGAGTCACTAGCGGGAGAGACCCAGTACTTC
CDR3: CSAESLAGETQYF
size: many
J: TRBJ2-5
V: TRBV20-1
D: TRBD2

DNA: TGTGCCAGCTACCGGGGGGTCGGTCGGGGGAACACTGAAGCTTTCTTT
CDR3: CASYRGVGRGNTEAFF
size: few
J: TRBJ1-1
V: TRBV28
D: NA

DNA: TGCAGCGTTCGGGAGGGGAGGGGCACTGAAGCTTTCTTT
CDR3: CSVREGRGTEAFF
size: few
J: TRBJ1-1
V: TRBV29-1
D: NA

DNA: TGCGCCAGCGATGATCTTTACAATGAGCAGTTCTTC
CDR3: CASDDLYNEQFF
size: NA
J: TRBJ2-1
V: TRBV10-2
D: NA

DNA: TGCGCCAGCAGCTTAGGTCAGGAAGGCACAGATACGCAGTATTTT
CDR3: CASSLGQEGTDTQYF
size: many
J: TRBJ2-3
V: TRBV5-1
D: NA

DNA: TGTGCCAGCAGCGGTGGGACTAGCGGGAGGGCCGGGATGTATTTT
CDR3: CASSGGTSGRAGMYF
size: many
J: TRBJ2-3
V: TRBV7-2
D: TRBD2

DNA: TGCAGTGCCCTCGACCCACGTAGTGGATACGAGCAGTACTTC
CDR3: CSALDPRSGYEQYF
size: few
J: TRBJ2-7
V: TRBV20-1
D: NA

DNA: TGTGCCAGCAGGGAGACTAGCCAGAGGGAAGAGACCCAGTACTTC
CDR3: CASRETSQREETQYF
size: NA
J: TRBJ2-5
V: TRBV6-5
D: TRBD2

DNA: TGCAGCGTCCGTGGACTAGCGGGGGTATGGGATCCTGGGAATGAGCAGTTCTTC
CDR3: CSVRGLAGVWDPGNEQFF
size: many
J: TRBJ2-1
V: TRBV29-1
D: TRBD2

DNA: TGTGCCAGCAGGAAGGGGTCAGATACGCAGTATTTT
CDR3: CASRKGSDTQYF
size: few
J: TRBJ2-3
V: TRBV7-2
D: NA

DNA: TGCGCCAGCAGCCATGGACCGGGAGTTCGTAACGAGCAGTACTTC
CDR3: CASSHGPGVRNEQYF
size: NA
J: TRBJ2-7
V: TRBV4-1
D: NA

DNA: TGTGCCAGCAGCCCCACGACAGGGGAAGAGACCCAGTACTTC
CDR3: CASSPTTGEETQYF
size: few
J: TRBJ2-5
V: TRBV12-3/TRBV12-4
D: TRBD1

DNA: TGTGCCAGTACCCCCGTATGGGGTGGAGGGGCCTACGAGCAGTACTTC
CDR3: CASTPVWGGGAYEQYF
size: few
J: TRBJ2-7
V: TRBV19
D: NA

DNA: TGTGCCAGTAGTGGATACAGGGGCCAAGAGACCCAGTACTTC
CDR3: CASSGYRGQETQYF
size: NA
J: TRBJ2-5
V: TRBV19
D: TRBD1

DNA: TGTGCCAGCAGCTTTACAGGGGTTAATCAGCCCCAGCATTTT
CDR3: CASSFTGVNQPQHF
size: NA
J: TRBJ1-5
V: TRBV7-8
D: TRBD1

DNA: TGTGCCAGCAGTTTATCGCGACAGGGGGTTCACGAGCAGTACTTC
CDR3: CASSLSRQGVHEQYF
size: NA
J: TRBJ2-7
V: TRBV27
D: TRBD1

DNA: TGTGCCTGGAGTGTGGGCCATACGCAGTATTTT
CDR3: CAWSVGHTQYF
size: NA
J: TRBJ2-3
V: TRBV30
D: NA

DNA: TGTGCCAGCAGTGAAGTGTGGGGGTCATCTCAGCCCCAGCATTTT
CDR3: CASSEVWGSSQPQHF
size: NA
J: TRBJ1-5
V: TRBV6-1
D: NA

DNA: TGCAGCGTTGACGCGTCGGGCATGAACACTGAAGCTTTCTTT
CDR3: CSVDASGMNTEAFF
size: once
J: TRBJ1-1
V: TRBV29-1
D: NA

DNA: TGTGCCAGCAGCTTACCGGACGTTTATGGCTACACCTTC
CDR3: CASSLPDVYGYTF
size: few
J: TRBJ1-2
V: TRBV7-2
D: NA

DNA: TGCAGCGTCCCCGGGACAGCGAACACCGGGGAGCTGTTTTTT
CDR3: CSVPGTANTGELFF
size: many
J: TRBJ2-2
V: TRBV29-1
D: TRBD1

DNA: TGTGCCAGCAGCCCGGGATCTGGGGCTCGTGGTGAAAAACTGTTTTTT
CDR3: CASSPGSGARGEKLFF
size: medium-sized
J: TRBJ1-4
V: TRBV7-2
D: NA

DNA: TGCGCCAGCAGTCCTCGGGACGCCAGCTCCTACGAGCAGTACTTC
CDR3: CASSPRDASSYEQYF
size: few
J: TRBJ2-7
V: TRBV10-2
D: NA

DNA: TGTGCCAGCAGGGCTAGCGGGAGTGTCGCCACCGGGGAGCTGTTTTTT
CDR3: CASRASGSVATGELFF
size: NA
J: TRBJ2-2
V: TRBV2
D: TRBD2

DNA: TGTGCCAGCAGTTTGACCCGGACGGGGGCCCACACAGATACGCAGTATTTT
CDR3: CASSLTRTGAHTDTQYF
size: NA
J: TRBJ2-3
V: TRBV6-2/TRBV6-3
D: NA

DNA: TGTGCCTGGAAACGGAGCTCCTATAATTCACCCCTCCACTTT
CDR3: CAWKRSSYNSPLHF
size: many
J: TRBJ1-6
V: TRBV30
D: NA